The T cell receptor beta chain described here comes from a study of TIL therapy for anti-PD-1-resistant metastatic lung cancer. For the study at large: Progressing patients received lymphodepletion, expanded TIL infusion and IL-2. Median tumor mutation burden was roughly 1.4 mutations per megabase.

Time point defined: pre-treatment sample, taken before nivolumab and TIL therapy. Adults with stage 4 NSCLC were enrolled in a phase I trial. Trimming stripped 4 bases from V and 5 bases from J, with 8 bases between. Germline values: CDR1 SGHDN, CDR2 FVKESK. The CDR3 totals 12 residues. Sequencing used immunoSEQ v3. Produced via immunoSEQ multiplex PCR; TCRdb's table is partial and in-frame only. Among about 60,000 clones listed, under 75% were seen once. V is TRBV14 and J is TRBJ2-5; D not resolved. The TCR sequence derives from a person aged 30 to 80 with non-small cell lung cancer. The sequencing here drew on blood, taken at baseline. DNA for the CDR3: TGTGCCAGCAGCCCGGCCCGGGAGACCCAGTACTTC. This encodes CASSPARETQYF.